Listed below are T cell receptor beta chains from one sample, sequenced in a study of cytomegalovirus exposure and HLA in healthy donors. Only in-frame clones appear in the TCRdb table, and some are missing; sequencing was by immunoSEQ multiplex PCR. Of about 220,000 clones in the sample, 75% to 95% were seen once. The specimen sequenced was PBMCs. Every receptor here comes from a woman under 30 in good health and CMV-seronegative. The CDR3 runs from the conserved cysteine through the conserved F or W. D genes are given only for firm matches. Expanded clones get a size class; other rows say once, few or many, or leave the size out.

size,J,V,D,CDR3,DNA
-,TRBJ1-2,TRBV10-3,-,CAISESRGGYGYTF,TGTGCCATCAGTGAGTCCCGGGGAGGCTATGGCTACACCTTC
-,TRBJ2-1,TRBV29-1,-,CSVDTGSSYNEQFF,TGCAGCGTTGATACCGGTAGCTCCTACAATGAGCAGTTCTTC
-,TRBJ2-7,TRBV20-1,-,CSARSSYEQYF,TGCAGTGCTCGCAGCTCCTACGAGCAGTACTTC
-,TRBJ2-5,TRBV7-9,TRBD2,CASISGRETQYF,TGTGCCAGCATAAGCGGGAGAGAGACCCAGTACTTC
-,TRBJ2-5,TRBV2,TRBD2,CASRPGTSGMGETQYF,TGTGCCAGCAGGCCCGGGACTAGCGGGATGGGTGAGACCCAGTACTTC
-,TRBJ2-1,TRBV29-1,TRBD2,CSVDLRASGRARANEQFF,TGCAGCGTTGACCTTAGAGCTAGCGGGAGGGCCAGGGCCAATGAGCAGTTCTTC
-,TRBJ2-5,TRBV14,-,CASSQGFAGRFSETQYF,TGTGCCAGCAGCCAGGGTTTTGCAGGTCGGTTCTCAGAGACCCAGTACTTC
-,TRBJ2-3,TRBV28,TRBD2,CASSLETSGRMVTDTQYF,TGTGCCAGCAGTTTGGAGACTAGCGGGAGGATGGTCACAGATACGCAGTATTTT
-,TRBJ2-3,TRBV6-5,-,CASRPPGGDTQYF,TGTGCCAGCAGACCCCCCGGCGGAGATACGCAGTATTTT
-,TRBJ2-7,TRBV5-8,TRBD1,CASSFAPGQLSYEQYF,TGTGCCAGCAGCTTCGCACCGGGACAGCTCTCCTACGAGCAGTACTTC
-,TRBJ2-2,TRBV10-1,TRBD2,CASSWGGNTGELFF,TGCGCCAGCAGTTGGGGGGGGAACACCGGGGAGCTGTTTTTT
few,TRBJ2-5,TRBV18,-,CASSPREETQYF,TGTGCCAGCTCACCACGGGAGGAGACCCAGTACTTC
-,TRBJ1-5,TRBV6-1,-,CASSEVTYYSNQPQHF,TGTGCCAGCAGTGAAGTTACTTATTATAGCAATCAGCCCCAGCATTTT
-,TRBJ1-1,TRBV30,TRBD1,CAWNHGDRLKRTEAFF,TGTGCCTGGAACCATGGGGACAGGTTAAAAAGGACTGAAGCTTTCTTT
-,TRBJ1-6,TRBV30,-,CAWRSYFIPLHF,TGTGCCTGGAGGTCGTACTTTATCCCCCTCCACTTT
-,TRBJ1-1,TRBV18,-,CASSPLPQDTEAFF,TGTGCCAGCTCACCACTGCCCCAGGACACTGAAGCTTTCTTT
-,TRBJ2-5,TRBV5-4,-,CASSLAAGLLQETQYF,TGTGCCAGCAGCTTGGCAGCGGGCCTCCTTCAAGAGACCCAGTACTTC
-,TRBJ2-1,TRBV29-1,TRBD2,CSVGGGGNEQFF,TGCAGCGTTGGGGGGGGAGGCAATGAGCAGTTCTTC
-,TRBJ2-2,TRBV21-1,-,CASSKARGNTGELFF,TGTGCCAGCAGCAAAGCCAGGGGGAACACCGGGGAGCTGTTTTTT
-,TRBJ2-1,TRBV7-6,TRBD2,CASSLSGRGNEQFF,TGTGCCAGCAGCCTTAGCGGGAGAGGGAATGAGCAGTTCTTC
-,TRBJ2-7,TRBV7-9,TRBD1,CASSLGQGAVYEQYF,TGTGCCAGCAGCTTAGGACAGGGGGCAGTTTACGAGCAGTACTTC
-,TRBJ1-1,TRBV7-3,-,CASSLNSGENTEAFF,TGTGCCAGCAGCTTAAACTCGGGGGAGAACACTGAAGCTTTCTTT
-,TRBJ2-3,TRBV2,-,CASRKGTGFGGTDTQYF,TGTGCCAGCAGGAAGGGAACAGGATTTGGCGGCACAGATACGCAGTATTTT
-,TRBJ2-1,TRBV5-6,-,CASSPTIIYNEQFF,TGTGCCAGCAGCCCCACTATAATATACAATGAGCAGTTCTTC
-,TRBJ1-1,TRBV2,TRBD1,CASRPGQGPYEAFF,TGTGCCAGCAGGCCGGGACAGGGCCCCTATGAAGCTTTCTTT
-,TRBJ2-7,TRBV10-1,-,CASITEPYEQYF,TGCGCCAGCATTACAGAACCCTACGAGCAGTACTTC
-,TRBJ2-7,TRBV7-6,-,CASSFAGAGEQYF,TGTGCCAGCAGCTTTGCAGGTGCGGGCGAGCAGTACTTC
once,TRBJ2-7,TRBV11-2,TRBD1,CASSSSGQAYEQYF,TGTGCCAGCAGCTCGTCGGGACAGGCCTACGAGCAGTACTTC
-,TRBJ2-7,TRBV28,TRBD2,CASSLLAGGIRYEQYF,TGTGCCAGCAGTTTGCTAGCGGGAGGGATTCGTTACGAGCAGTACTTC
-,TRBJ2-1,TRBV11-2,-,CASSLLTAYNEQFF,TGTGCCAGCAGCTTACTGACAGCCTACAATGAGCAGTTCTTC
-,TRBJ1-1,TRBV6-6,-,CASSARQTNTEAFF,TGTGCCAGCAGCGCGAGGCAGACGAACACTGAAGCTTTCTTT
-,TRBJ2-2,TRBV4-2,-,CASSQGAPWRGELFF,TGTGCCAGCAGCCAAGGGGCCCCTTGGCGCGGGGAGCTGTTTTTT
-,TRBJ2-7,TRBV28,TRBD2,CASSLNWGGTSSEQYF,TGTGCCAGCAGTTTAAACTGGGGGGGGACTAGCAGCGAGCAGTACTTC
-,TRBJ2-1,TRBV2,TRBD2,CASGRLAGGVSGQFF,TGTGCCAGCGGAAGACTAGCGGGAGGCGTCAGCGGGCAGTTCTTC
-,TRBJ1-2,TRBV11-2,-,CASSSLGDGRSNYGYTF,TGTGCCAGCAGCTCTCTCGGAGACGGTAGATCAAACTATGGCTACACCTTC
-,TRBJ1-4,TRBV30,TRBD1,CAWSGGQSFNEKLFF,TGTGCCTGGAGTGGGGGACAGTCTTTTAATGAAAAACTGTTTTTT
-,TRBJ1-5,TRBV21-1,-,CASSKALQQGDSNQPQHF,TGTGCCAGCAGCAAAGCTCTCCAACAGGGAGATAGCAATCAGCCCCAGCATTTT